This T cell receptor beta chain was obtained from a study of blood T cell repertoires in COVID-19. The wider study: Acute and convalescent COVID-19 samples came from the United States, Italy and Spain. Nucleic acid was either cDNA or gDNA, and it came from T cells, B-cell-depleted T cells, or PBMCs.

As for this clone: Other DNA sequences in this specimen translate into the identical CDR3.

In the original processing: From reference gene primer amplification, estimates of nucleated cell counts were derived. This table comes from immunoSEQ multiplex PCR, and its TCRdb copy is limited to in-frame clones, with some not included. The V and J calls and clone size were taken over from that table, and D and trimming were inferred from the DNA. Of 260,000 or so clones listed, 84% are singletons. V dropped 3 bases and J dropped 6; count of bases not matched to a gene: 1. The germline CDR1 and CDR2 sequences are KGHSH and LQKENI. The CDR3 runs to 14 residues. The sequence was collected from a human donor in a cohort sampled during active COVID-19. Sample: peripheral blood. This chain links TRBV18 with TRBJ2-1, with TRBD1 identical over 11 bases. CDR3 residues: CASSPGTGGNEQFF. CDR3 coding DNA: TGTGCCAGCTCACCGGGGACAGGGGGCAATGAGCAGTTCTTC.